Each of the 15 T cell receptor beta chains below was sequenced from the same sample in a study of blood T cells in healthy people across ages. A sample-barcoded 5' primer and a J-beta primer mix were used in a second PCR of about 7 to 12 cycles. TCRdb re-called the 5' RACE reads with MiXCR, one entry per CDR3 protein. The table includes 1 million or so distinct CDR3 sequences, about 23% detected once. In addition, the sample was reused for a study of T cells of mothers and their children.

The sequenced sample consisted of blood. The receptors were sampled from a girl between 2 and 10 years old in good health.

This clonotype was counted between two and nine times. The chain carries TRBV20-1 and TRBJ2-3; D possibly corresponds to TRBD2 (7 bases). The V gene's germline CDR1 is DFQATT and CDR2 SNEGSKA (reference sequence). V was trimmed by 4 bases and J by 3 bases, leaving 20 bases between them. The CDR3 has 16 residues. The CDR3 DNA is TGCAGTGCTACAACCCGGGGGGCTTTACAAACAGATACGCAGTATTTT. This codes for CSATTRGALQTDTQYF.

The gene calls are TRBV5-1 and TRBJ2-7, with 7 nucleotides matching TRBD1. The germline V gene has CDR1 SGHRS and CDR2 YFSETQ. Trimming cost V 0 bases and J 4 bases; bases outside gene matches: 4. The CDR3 covers 14 residues. The CDR3 DNA sequence: TGCGCCAGCAGCTTGGCTACAGGGGAGTACGAGCAGTACTTC. The encoded protein is CASSLATGEYEQYF.

The V gene is TRBV29-1, the J gene TRBJ2-3; D might be TRBD2 (6 bases). Deletions cut 5 bases from V and 0 bases from J, with 21 bases between. The germline gives CDR1 SQVTM, CDR2 ANQGSEA. This CDR3 region has 17 residues. Here the CDR3 DNA reads TGCAGCGTTCGACGACTAGTGGGGACCCTGAGCACAGATACGCAGTATTTT. Protein sequence: CSVRRLVGTLSTDTQYF.

The chain carries TRBV25-1 and TRBJ2-5; perhaps TRBD2 as D (5 bases). V was trimmed by 9 bases and J by 3 bases, leaving 11 bases between them. The CDR3 loop spans 12 amino acids. CDR1 is MGHDK, CDR2 SYGVNS, per germline. The CDR3 is CASTGMEETQYF. CDR3 in DNA: TGTGCCAGTACGGGAATGGAAGAGACCCAGTACTTC.

This sequence joins TRBV9 and TRBJ1-1; D call uncertain. Trimming shortened V by 4 bases and J by 5 bases, and 21 bases separated the two germline ends. CDR3 length: 16 amino acids. In germline, CDR1 is SGDLS, CDR2 YYNGEE. DNA of the CDR3: TGTGCCAGCAGCCCACTAATAGGCAGCCGGGGAACTGAAGCTTTCTTT. Its translation is CASSPLIGSRGTEAFF.

This clonotype has just a few counts. V and J are TRBV5-1 and TRBJ2-1, with 8 bases lining up with TRBD2. The CDR3 extends over 15 amino acids. Germline V CDR1 and CDR2: SGHRS, YFSETQ. The J segment lost 9 bases and the V segment lost 0 bases, leaving 8 bases of the junction unmatched. CDR3 nucleotide sequence: TGCGCCAGCAGCTTGGCCCCGGGAGGGCCAGGTGAGCAGTTCTTC. Translation gives CASSLAPGGPGEQFF.

The CDR3 sequence is CASSLAQGGTDQETQYF. DNA for the CDR3: TGTGCCAGCAGCTTAGCGCAGGGCGGAACGGACCAAGAGACCCAGTACTTC. The rearrangement links TRBV7-2 to TRBJ2-5, with D possibly being TRBD1 (5 bases). The CDR3 is 17 amino acids. Germline assignment: CDR1 SGHTA and CDR2 FQGNSA. The ends were cut back, 0 bases at V and 0 bases at J, with 14 bases in the middle.

This chain uses TRBV12-3 or TRBV12-4 with TRBJ1-5; no clear D. V was shortened by 2 bases and J by 0 bases, with 14 bases between the two germline ends. This CDR3 is built from 17 residues. CDR3 protein: CASSLSGQSHSNQPQHF. The CDR3 DNA sequence: TGTGCCAGCAGTTTATCTGGGCAGTCCCATAGCAATCAGCCCCAGCATTTT.

This clonotype has a handful of counts. V is TRBV12-3 or TRBV12-4 and J is TRBJ2-3; D remains unclear. V dropped 5 bases and J dropped 3 bases, with 15 bases sitting between them. CDR3 length: 15 amino acids. CDR3 sequence (DNA): TGTGCCAGCAGTCTCGACGGCGACGTAACAGATACGCAGTATTTT. It translates to CASSLDGDVTDTQYF.

The chain recombines TRBV6-6 with TRBJ2-7; TRBD1 is a possible D gene (5 bases). The CDR3 is 11 amino acids. V was trimmed by 6 bases and J by 5 bases, leaving 8 bases between them. Germline lookup yields CDR1 MNHNY and CDR2 SVGAGI (reference sequence). The CDR3 coding sequence is TGTGCCAGCAGGGCAGGGAACGAGCAGTACTTC. It translates to CASRAGNEQYF.

The chain uses TRBV29-1 and TRBJ2-3, with 10 positions matching TRBD2. CDR1 and CDR2 (germline): SQVTM, ANQGSEA. Trimming cost V 5 bases and J 1 base; bases outside gene matches: 6. The CDR3 spans 15 residues. The CDR3 sequence is CSVRLAGRRTDTQYF. The CDR3 coding sequence is TGCAGCGTTAGACTAGCGGGTCGACGCACAGATACGCAGTATTTT.

The J gene is TRBJ2-7, the V gene TRBV4-3; no firm D call. The CDR3 covers 13 residues. V gave up 0 bases and J gave up 6 bases, with 9 bases separating them. Per the germline V gene, CDR1 is LGHNA and CDR2 is YSLEER. This CDR3 reads CASSQDRPSEQYF. In DNA form, the CDR3 reads TGCGCCAGCAGCCAAGATCGGCCTAGCGAGCAGTACTTC.

Comments on this clonotype: This may arise from a read error, as a much more abundant clone is one base away. J is TRBJ1-4 and V is TRBV24-1; TRBD1 matches at 9 bases. Germline assignment: CDR1 KGHDR and CDR2 SFDVKD. This CDR3 is built from 17 residues. The CDR3: CATSDGTGLSTNEKLVF. CDR3 DNA sequence: TGTGCCACCAGTGACGGGACAGGGTTATCAACTAATGAAAAACTGGTTTTT.

With respect to this clonotype: Since no conserved phenylalanine or tryptophan closes the CDR3, a read error is the likely cause. The genes are TRBV24-1 and TRBJ2-1, with no clear D. CDR1 is KGHDR and CDR2 is SFDVKD in the germline V gene. Between the trimmed V and J ends, which lost 5 bases and 3 bases, there was a span of 10 bases. This CDR3 region has 14 residues. Here the CDR3 DNA reads TGTGCCACCAGTGCCCCGACTGACTACAATGAGCAGTTCCTC. It encodes CATSAPTDYNEQFL.

As to this clonotype: One end of the junction fails to match germline, which may point to a read error. The V and J genes are TRBV20-1 and TRBJ2-5; D is unclear. Looked up from germline, CDR1 is DFQATT and CDR2 is SNEGSKA (reference sequence). The CDR3 has 13 amino acids. The CDR3 loop reads CSARDPEGFKEFF. DNA of the CDR3: TGCAGTGCTAGAGATCCAGAAGGGTTTAAGGAGTTCTTC.